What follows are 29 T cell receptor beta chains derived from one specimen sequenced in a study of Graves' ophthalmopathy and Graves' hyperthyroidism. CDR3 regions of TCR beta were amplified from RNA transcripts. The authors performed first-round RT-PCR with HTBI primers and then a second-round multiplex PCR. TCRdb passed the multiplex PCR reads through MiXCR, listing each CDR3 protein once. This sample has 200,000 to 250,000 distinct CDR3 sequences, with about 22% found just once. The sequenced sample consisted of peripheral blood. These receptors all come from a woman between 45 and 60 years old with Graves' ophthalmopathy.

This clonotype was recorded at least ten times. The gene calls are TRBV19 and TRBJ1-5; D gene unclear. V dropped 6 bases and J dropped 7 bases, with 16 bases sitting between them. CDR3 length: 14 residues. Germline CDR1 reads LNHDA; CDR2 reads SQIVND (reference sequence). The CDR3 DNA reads TGTGCCAGTAGCCCATCAGCGGCGAGGCAGCCCCAGCATTTT. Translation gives CASSPSAARQPQHF.

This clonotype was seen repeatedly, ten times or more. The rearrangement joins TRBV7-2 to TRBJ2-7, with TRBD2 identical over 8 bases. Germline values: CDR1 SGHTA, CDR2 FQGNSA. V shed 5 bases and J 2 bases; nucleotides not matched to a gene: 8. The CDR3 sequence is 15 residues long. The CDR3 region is CASSPAAGGPYEQYF. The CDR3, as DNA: TGTGCCAGCAGCCCAGCCGCGGGGGGCCCCTACGAGCAGTACTTC.

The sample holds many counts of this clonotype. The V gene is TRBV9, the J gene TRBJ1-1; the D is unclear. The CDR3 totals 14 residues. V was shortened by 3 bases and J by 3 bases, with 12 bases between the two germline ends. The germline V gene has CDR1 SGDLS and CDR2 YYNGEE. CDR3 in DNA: TGTGCCAGCAGCGCCAGAGTGGTGGACACTGAAGCTTTCTTT. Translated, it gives CASSARVVDTEAFF.

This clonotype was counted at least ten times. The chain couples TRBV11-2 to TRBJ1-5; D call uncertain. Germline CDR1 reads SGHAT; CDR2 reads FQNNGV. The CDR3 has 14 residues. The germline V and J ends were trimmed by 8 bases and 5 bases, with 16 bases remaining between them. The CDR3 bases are TGTGCCAGCTCCTCGACCCTGGAGGATCAGCCCCAGCATTTT. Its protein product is CASSSTLEDQPQHF.

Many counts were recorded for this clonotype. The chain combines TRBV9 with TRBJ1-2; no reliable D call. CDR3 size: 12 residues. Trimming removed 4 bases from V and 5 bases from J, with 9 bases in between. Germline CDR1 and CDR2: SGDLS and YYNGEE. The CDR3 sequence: CASSPAGYGYTF. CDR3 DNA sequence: TGTGCCAGCAGCCCCGCAGGTTATGGCTACACCTTC.

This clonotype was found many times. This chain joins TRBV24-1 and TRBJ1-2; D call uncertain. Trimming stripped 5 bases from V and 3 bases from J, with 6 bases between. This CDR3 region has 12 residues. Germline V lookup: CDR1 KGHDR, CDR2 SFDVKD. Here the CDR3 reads CATSAGDYGYTF. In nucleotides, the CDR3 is TGTGCCACCAGTGCGGGCGACTATGGCTACACCTTC.

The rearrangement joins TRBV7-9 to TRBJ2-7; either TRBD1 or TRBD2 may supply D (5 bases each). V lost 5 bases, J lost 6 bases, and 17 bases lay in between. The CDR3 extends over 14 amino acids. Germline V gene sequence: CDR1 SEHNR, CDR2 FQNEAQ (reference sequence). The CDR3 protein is CASSPGTSLREQYF. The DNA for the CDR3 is TGTGCCAGCAGCCCCGGGACCAGTCTCCGCGAGCAGTACTTC.

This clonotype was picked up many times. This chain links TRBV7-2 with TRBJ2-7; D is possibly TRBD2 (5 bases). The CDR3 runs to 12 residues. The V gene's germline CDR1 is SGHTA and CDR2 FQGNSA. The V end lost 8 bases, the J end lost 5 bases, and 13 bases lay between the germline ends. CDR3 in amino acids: CASGLGNNEQYF. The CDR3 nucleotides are TGTGCCAGCGGACTCGGAAACAACGAGCAGTACTTC.

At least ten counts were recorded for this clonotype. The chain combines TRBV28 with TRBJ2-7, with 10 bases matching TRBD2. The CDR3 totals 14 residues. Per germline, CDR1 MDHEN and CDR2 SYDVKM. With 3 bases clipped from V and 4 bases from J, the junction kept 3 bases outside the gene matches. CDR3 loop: CASSFTAGGYEQYF. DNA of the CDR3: TGTGCCAGCAGTTTCACAGCGGGAGGGTACGAGCAGTACTTC. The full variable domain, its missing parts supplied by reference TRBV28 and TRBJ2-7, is DVKVTQSSRYLVKRTGEKVFLECVQDMDHENMFWYRQDPGLGLRLIYFSYDVKMKEKGDIPEGYSVSREKKERFSLILESASTNQTSMYLCASSFTAGGYEQYFGPGTRLTVT.

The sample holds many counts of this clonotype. The CDR3: CASSLGSGRRNSPLHF. The CDR3 nucleotides read TGTGCCAGCAGCTTAGGTTCTGGGCGGAGGAATTCACCCCTCCACTTT. The J gene is TRBJ1-6, the V gene TRBV7-9, with D hard to call. CDR1 SEHNR and CDR2 FQNEAQ come from the germline V gene (reference sequence). CDR3 length equals 16 residues. The germline V and J ends were trimmed by 1 base and 7 bases, with 14 bases remaining between them.

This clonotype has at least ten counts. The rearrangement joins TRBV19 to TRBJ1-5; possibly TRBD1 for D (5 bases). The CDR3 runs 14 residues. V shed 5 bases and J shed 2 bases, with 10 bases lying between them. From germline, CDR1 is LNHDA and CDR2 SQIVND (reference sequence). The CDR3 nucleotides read TGTGCCAGTAGTTCTTGGGGCGGCAATCAGCCCCAGCATTTT. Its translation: CASSSWGGNQPQHF.

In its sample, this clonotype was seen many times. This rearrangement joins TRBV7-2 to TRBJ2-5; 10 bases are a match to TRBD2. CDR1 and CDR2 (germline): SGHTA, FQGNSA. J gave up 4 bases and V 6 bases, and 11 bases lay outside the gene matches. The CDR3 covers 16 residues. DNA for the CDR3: TGTGCCAGCAGGCAGGGGGCTAGCGGGAGTGTAGAGACCCAGTACTTC. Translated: CASRQGASGSVETQYF.

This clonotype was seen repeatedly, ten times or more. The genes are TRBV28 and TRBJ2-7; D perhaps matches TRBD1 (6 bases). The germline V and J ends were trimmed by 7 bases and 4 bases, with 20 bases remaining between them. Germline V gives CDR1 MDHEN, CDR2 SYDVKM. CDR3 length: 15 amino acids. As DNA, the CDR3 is TGTGCCAGCATCCCCCGCCCGGGACAAGCATACGAGCAGTACTTC. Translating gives CASIPRPGQAYEQYF.

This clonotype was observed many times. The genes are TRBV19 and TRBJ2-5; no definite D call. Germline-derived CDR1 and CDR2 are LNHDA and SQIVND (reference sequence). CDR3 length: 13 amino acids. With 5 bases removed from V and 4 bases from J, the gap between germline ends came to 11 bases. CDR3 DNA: TGTGCCAGTAGTCAAGGGCAGCCAGAGACCCAGTACTTC. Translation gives CASSQGQPETQYF.

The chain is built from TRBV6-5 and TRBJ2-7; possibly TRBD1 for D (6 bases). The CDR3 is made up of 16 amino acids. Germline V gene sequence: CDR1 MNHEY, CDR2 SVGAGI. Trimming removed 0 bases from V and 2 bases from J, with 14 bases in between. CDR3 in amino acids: CASSYSGTRPTYEQYF. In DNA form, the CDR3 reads TGTGCCAGCAGTTACTCCGGGACACGTCCAACCTACGAGCAGTACTTC.

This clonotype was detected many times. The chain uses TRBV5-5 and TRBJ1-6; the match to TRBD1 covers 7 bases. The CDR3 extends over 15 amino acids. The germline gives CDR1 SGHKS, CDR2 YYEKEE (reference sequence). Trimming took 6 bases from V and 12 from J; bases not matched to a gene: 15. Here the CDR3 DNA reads TGTGCCAGCACAATTTACAGGGGCTTATCAGGACCCCTCCACTTT. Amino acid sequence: CASTIYRGLSGPLHF.

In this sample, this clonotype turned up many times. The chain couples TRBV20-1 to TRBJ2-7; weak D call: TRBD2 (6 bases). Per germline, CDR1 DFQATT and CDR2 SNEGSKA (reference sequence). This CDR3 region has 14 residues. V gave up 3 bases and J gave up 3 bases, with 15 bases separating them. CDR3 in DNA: TGCAGTGCTAGCATGACGACTAGTAACTACGAGCAGTACTTC. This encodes CSASMTTSNYEQYF.

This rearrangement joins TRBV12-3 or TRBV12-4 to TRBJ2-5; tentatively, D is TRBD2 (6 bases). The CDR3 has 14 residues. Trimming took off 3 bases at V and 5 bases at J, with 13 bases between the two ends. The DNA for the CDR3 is TGTGCCAGCAGTTTCCGGCGGGGCGGGGAGACCCAGTACTTC. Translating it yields CASSFRRGGETQYF.

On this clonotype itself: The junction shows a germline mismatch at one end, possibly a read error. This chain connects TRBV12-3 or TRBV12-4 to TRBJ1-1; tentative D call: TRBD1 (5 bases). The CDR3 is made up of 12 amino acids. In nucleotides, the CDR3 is TGTGCCAGCAGTTTTTGGGGGTCGGAAGCGTTCTTT. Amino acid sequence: CASSFWGSEAFF.

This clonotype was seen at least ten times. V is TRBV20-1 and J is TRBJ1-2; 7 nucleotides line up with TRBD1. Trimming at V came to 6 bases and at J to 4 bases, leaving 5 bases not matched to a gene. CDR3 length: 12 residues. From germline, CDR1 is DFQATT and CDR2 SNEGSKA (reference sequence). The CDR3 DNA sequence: TGCAGTGCCCAGGGGGTAGGCTATGGCTACACCTTC. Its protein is CSAQGVGYGYTF.

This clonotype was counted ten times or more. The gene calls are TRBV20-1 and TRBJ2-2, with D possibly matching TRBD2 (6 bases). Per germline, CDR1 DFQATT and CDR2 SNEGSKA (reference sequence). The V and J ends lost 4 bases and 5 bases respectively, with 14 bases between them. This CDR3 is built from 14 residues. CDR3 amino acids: CSATSPAGTGELFF. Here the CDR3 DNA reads TGCAGTGCTACATCTCCCGCGGGAACCGGGGAGCTGTTTTTT.

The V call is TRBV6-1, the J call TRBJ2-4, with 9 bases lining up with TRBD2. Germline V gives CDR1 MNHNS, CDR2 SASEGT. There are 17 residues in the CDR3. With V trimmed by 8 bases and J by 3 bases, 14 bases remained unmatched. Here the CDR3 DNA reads TGTGCCAGCTTTCGGGGGCTAGCGGGAAAAGGCAAAAACATTCAGTACTTC. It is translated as CASFRGLAGKGKNIQYF.

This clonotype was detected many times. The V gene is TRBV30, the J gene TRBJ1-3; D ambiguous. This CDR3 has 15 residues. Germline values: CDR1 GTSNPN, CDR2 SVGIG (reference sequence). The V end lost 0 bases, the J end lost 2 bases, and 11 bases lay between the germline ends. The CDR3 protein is CAWSVRHTTGNTIYF. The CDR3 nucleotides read TGTGCCTGGAGTGTTCGGCATACAACTGGAAACACCATATATTTT.

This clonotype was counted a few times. CDR3 bases: TGTGCCAGCAGTCTGGACGGCTTGAGTCGAGCGCAGTACTTC. The encoded protein is CASSLDGLSRAQYF. V gene TRBV3-1 combines with J gene TRBJ2-7; no reliable D call. The length of the CDR3 is 14 residues. Looked up from germline, CDR1 is LGHDT and CDR2 is YNNKEL (reference sequence). Trimming stripped 6 bases from V and 9 bases from J, with 21 bases between.

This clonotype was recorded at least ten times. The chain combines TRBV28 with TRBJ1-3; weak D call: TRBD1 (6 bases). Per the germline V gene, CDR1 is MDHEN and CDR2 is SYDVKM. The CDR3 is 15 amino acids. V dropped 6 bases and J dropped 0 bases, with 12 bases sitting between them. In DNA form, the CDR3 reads TGTGCCAGCAGACCAGGGGCCGACTCTGGAAACACCATATATTTT. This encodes CASRPGADSGNTIYF.

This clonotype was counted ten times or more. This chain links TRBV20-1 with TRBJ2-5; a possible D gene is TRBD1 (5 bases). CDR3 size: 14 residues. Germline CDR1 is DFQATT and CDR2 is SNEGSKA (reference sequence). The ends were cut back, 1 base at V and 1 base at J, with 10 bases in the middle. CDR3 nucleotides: TGCAGTGCTAGAGGGGCAGGGATCCAAGAGACCCAGTACTTC. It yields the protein CSARGAGIQETQYF.

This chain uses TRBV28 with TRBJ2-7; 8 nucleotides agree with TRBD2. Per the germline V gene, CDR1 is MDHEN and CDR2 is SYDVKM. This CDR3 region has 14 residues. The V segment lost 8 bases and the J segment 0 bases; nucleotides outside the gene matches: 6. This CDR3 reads CASSRLALSYEQYF. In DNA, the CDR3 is TGTGCCAGCTCGCGACTAGCGCTCTCCTACGAGCAGTACTTC.

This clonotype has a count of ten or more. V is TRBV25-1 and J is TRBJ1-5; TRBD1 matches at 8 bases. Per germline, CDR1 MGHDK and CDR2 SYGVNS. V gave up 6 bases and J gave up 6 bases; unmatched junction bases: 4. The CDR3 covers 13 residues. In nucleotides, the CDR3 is TGTGCCAGCAGCCACAGGGGGTCTCAGCCCCAGCATTTT. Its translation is CASSHRGSQPQHF.

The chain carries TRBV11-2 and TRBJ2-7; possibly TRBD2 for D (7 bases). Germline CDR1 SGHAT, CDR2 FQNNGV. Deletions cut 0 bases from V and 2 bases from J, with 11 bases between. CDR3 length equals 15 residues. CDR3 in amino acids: CASSLDGGPAYEQYF. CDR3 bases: TGTGCCAGCAGCTTAGACGGGGGGCCCGCCTACGAGCAGTACTTC.